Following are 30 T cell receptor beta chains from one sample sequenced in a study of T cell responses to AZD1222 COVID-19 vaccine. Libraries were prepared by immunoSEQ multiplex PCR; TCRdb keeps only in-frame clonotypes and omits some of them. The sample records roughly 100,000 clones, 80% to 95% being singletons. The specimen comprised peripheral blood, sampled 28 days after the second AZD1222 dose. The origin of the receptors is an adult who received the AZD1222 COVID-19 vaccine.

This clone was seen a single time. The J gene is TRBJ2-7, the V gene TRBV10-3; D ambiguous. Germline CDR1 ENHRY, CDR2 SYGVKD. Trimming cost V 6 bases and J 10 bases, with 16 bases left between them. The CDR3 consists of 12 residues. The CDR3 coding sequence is TGTGCCATCAGGGCAGAAGGGCAGACACAGTACTTC. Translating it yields CAIRAEGQTQYF.

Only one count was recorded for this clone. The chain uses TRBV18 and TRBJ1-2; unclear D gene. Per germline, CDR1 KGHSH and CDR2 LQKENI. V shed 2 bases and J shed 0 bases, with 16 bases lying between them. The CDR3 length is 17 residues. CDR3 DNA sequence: TGTGCCAGCTCACCAGGTGCATGGCCGATAGCTAACTATGGCTACACCTTC. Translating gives CASSPGAWPIANYGYTF.

This CDR3 reads CASSLGSSQETQYF. The CDR3 region has the DNA TGCGCCAGCAGCTTGGGTTCCAGCCAAGAGACCCAGTACTTC. This chain links TRBV5-1 with TRBJ2-5; D unclear. This CDR3 has 14 residues. CDR1 is SGHRS, CDR2 YFSETQ, per germline. V was shortened by 0 bases and J by 1 base, with 7 bases between the two germline ends.

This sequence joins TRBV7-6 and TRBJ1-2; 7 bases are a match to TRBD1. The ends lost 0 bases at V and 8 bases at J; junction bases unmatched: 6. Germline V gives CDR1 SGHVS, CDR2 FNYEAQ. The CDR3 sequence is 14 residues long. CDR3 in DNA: TGTGCCAGCAGCTTAGCGCCAACAGGGGACGGCTACACCTTC. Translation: CASSLAPTGDGYTF.

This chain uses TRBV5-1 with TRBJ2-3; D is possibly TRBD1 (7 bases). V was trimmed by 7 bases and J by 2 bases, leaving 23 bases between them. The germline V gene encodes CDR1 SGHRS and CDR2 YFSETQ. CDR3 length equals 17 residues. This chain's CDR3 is CASRPRRGQDHTDTQYF. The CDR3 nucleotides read TGCGCCAGCCGTCCGAGGAGGGGGCAGGATCACACAGATACGCAGTATTTT.

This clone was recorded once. CDR3 bases: TGCGCCAGCAGCTTTGTAACGCGACCCAATGCCGGGGAGCTGTTTTTT. Residues: CASSFVTRPNAGELFF. The chain combines TRBV5-1 with TRBJ2-2; unclear D gene. Trimming stripped 2 bases from V and 6 bases from J, with 17 bases between. In germline, CDR1 is SGHRS, CDR2 YFSETQ. CDR3 length: 16 residues.

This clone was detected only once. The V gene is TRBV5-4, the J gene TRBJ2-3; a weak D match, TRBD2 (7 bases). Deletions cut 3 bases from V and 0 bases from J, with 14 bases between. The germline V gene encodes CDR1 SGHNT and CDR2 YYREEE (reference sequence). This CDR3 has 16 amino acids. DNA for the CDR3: TGTGCCAGCAGCTCCATGGGGGGGGCGAGCACAGATACGCAGTATTTT. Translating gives CASSSMGGASTDTQYF. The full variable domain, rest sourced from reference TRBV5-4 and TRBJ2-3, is ETGVTQSPTHLIKTRGQQVTLRCSSQSGHNTVSWYQQALGQGPQFIFQYYREEENGRGNFPPRFSGLQFPNYSSELNVNALELDDSALYLCASSSMGGASTDTQYFGPGTRLTVL.

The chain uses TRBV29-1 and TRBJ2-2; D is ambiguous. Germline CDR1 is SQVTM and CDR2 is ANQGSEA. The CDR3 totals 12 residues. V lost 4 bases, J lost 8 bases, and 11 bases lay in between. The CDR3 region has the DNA TGCAGCGTTGTAGGGAACGGAGGGGAGCTGTTTTTT. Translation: CSVVGNGGELFF.

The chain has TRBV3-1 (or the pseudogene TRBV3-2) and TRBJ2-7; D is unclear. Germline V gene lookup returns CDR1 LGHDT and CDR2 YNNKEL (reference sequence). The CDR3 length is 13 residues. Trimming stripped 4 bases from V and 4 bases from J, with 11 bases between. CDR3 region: CASSPIPPYEQYF. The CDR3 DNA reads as TGTGCCAGCAGCCCAATCCCACCTTACGAGCAGTACTTC.

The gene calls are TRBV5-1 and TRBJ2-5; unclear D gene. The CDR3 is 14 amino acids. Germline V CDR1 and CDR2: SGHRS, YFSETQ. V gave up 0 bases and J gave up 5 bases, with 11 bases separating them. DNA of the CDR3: TGCGCCAGCAGCTTGGGAACATCTGCGGAGACCCAGTACTTC. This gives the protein CASSLGTSAETQYF.

This CDR3 is CASSVTDGTYGYTF. CDR3 in DNA: TGCGCCAGCAGCGTCACTGACGGGACCTATGGCTACACCTTC. V and J are TRBV5-1 and TRBJ1-2; TRBD1 is a possible D gene (5 bases). The length of the CDR3 is 14 residues. The V gene lost 4 bases and the J gene lost 4 bases, with 14 bases spanning the gap. Germline V lookup: CDR1 SGHRS, CDR2 YFSETQ.

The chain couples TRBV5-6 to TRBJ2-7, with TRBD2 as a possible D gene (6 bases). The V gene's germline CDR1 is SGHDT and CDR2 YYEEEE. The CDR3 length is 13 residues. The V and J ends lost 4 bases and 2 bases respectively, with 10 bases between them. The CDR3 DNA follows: TGTGCCAGCAGCGGCGGGACTCCCTACGAGCAGTACTTC. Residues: CASSGGTPYEQYF.

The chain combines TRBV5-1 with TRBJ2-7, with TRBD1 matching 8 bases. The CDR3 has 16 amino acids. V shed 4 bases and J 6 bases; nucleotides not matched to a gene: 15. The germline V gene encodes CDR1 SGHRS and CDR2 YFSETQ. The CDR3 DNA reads TGCGCCAGCAGCCCCGGTCCAGAGACAGGGGACTTCGAGCAGTACTTC. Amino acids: CASSPGPETGDFEQYF.

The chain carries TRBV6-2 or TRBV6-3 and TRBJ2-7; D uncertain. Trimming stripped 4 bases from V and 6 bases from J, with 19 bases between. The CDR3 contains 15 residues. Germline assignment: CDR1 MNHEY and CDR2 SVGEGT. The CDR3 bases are TGTGCCAGCAGTTCCTCGGGTCACATCCCCGGCGAGCAGTACTTC. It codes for CASSSSGHIPGEQYF.

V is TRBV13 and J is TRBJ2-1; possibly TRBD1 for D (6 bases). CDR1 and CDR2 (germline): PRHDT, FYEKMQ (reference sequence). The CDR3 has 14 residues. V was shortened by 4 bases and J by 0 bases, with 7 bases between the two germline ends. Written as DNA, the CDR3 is TGTGCCAGCAGCTCCAGGGGCTCCTACAATGAGCAGTTCTTC. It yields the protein CASSSRGSYNEQFF.

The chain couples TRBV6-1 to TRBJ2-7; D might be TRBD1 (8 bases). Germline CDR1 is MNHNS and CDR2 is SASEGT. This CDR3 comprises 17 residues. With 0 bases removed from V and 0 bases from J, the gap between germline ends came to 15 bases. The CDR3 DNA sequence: TGTGCCAGCAGTGAAGCACAGGGGGGGCCTCACTCCTACGAGCAGTACTTC. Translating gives CASSEAQGGPHSYEQYF.

CDR3 residues: CASLDPRDRGFTGELFF. In nucleotides, the CDR3 is TGTGCCAGCCTCGACCCCCGGGACAGGGGTTTCACCGGGGAGCTGTTTTTT. The V and J genes are TRBV19 and TRBJ2-2; TRBD1 aligns across 10 bases. From germline, CDR1 is LNHDA and CDR2 SQIVND (reference sequence). The CDR3 is 17 residues long. The ends lost 9 bases at V and 4 bases at J; junction bases unmatched: 14. The complete variable domain, with remaining parts taken from reference TRBV19 and TRBJ2-2, reads DGGITQSPKYLFRKEGQNVTLSCEQNLNHDAMYWYRQDPGQGLRLIYYSQIVNDFQKGDIAEGYSVSREKKESFPLTVTSAQKNPTAFYLCASLDPRDRGFTGELFFGEGSRLTVL.

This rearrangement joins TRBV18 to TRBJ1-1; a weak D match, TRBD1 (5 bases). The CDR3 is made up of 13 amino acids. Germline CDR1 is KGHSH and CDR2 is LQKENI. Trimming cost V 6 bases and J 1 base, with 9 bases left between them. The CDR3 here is CASSQGANTEAFF. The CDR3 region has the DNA TGTGCCAGCTCGCAGGGCGCGAACACTGAAGCTTTCTTT. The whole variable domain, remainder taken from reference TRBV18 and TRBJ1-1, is NAGVMQNPRHLVRRRGQEARLRCSPMKGHSHVYWYRQLPEEGLKFMVYLQKENIIDESGMPKERFSAEFPKEGPSILRIQQVVRGDSAAYFCASSQGANTEAFFGQGTRLTVV.

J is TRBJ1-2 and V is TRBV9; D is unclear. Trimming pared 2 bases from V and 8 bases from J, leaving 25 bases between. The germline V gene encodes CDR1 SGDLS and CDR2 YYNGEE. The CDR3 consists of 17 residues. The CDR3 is CASSVSRERSTYLGYTF. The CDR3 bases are TGTGCCAGCAGCGTTTCAAGGGAAAGGTCTACTTACTTGGGCTACACCTTC.

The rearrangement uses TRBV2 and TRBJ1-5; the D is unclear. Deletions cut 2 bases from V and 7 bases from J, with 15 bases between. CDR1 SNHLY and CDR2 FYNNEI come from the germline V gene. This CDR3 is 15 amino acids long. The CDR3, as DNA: TGTGCCAGCAGTGAACTGGGCAGCGTAGGGCAGCCCCAGCATTTT. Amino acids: CASSELGSVGQPQHF.

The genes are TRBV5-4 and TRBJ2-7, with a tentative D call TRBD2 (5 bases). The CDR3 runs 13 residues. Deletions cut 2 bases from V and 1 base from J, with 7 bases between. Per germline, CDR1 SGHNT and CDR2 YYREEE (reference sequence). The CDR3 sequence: CASSFAGSYEQYF. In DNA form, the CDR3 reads TGTGCCAGCAGCTTCGCGGGTTCCTACGAGCAGTACTTC.

The CDR3: CASSPREMETEAFF. CDR3 in DNA: TGTGCCAGCTCACCAAGGGAGATGGAAACTGAAGCTTTCTTT. V is TRBV18 and J is TRBJ1-1; D remains ambiguous. This CDR3 contains 14 residues. Trimming stripped 2 bases from V and 5 bases from J, with 12 bases between. Germline lookup yields CDR1 KGHSH and CDR2 LQKENI.

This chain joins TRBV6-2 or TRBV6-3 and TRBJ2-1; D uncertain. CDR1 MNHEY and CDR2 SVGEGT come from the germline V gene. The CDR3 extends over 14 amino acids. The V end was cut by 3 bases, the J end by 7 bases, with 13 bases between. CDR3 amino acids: CASSYRHPRNEQFF. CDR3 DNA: TGTGCCAGCAGTTATCGTCACCCTAGGAATGAGCAGTTCTTC.

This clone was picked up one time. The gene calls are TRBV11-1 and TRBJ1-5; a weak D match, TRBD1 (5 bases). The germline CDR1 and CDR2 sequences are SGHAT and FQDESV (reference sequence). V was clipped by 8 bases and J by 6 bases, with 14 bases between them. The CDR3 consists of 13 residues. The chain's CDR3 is CASSGGWGQPQHF. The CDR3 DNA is TGTGCCAGCTCGGGGGGTTGGGGTCAGCCCCAGCATTTT.

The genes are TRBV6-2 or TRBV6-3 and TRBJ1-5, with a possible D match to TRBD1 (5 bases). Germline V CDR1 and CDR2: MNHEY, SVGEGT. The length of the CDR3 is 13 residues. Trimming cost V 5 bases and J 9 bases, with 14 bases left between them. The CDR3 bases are TGTGCCAGCAGTAGACAGTACCCAGGGCCCCAGCATTTT. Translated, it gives CASSRQYPGPQHF.

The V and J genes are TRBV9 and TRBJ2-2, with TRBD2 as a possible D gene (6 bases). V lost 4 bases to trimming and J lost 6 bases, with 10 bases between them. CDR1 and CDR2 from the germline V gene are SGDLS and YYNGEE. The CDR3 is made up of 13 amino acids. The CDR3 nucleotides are TGTGCCAGCAGCCCTCCGGGGGCCGGGGAGCTGTTTTTT. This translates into CASSPPGAGELFF.

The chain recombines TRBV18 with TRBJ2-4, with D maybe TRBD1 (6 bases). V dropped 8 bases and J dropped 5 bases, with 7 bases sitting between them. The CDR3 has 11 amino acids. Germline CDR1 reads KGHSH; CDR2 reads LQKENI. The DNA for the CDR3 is TGTGCCAGCAAGGGGGAAAACATTCAGTACTTC. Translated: CASKGENIQYF.

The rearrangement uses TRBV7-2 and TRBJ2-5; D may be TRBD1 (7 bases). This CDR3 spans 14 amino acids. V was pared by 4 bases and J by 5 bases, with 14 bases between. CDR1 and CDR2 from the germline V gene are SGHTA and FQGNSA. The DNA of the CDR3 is TGTGCCAGCAGCTATCCAGGGGGGTTGGAGACCCAGTACTTC. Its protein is CASSYPGGLETQYF.

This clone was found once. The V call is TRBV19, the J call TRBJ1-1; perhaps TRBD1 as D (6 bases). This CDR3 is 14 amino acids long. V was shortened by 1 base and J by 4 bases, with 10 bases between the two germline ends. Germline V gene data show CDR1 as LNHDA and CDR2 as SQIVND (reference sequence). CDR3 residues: CASSIARGTTEAFF. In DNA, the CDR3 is TGTGCCAGTAGTATAGCGAGGGGGACCACTGAAGCTTTCTTT.

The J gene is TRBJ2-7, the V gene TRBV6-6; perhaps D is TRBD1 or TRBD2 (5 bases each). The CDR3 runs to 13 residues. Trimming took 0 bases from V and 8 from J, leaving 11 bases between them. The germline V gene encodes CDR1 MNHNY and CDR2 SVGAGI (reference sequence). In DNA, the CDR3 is TGTGCCAGCAGTTACTCCGCCACGGGACAGCAGTACTTC. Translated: CASSYSATGQQYF.